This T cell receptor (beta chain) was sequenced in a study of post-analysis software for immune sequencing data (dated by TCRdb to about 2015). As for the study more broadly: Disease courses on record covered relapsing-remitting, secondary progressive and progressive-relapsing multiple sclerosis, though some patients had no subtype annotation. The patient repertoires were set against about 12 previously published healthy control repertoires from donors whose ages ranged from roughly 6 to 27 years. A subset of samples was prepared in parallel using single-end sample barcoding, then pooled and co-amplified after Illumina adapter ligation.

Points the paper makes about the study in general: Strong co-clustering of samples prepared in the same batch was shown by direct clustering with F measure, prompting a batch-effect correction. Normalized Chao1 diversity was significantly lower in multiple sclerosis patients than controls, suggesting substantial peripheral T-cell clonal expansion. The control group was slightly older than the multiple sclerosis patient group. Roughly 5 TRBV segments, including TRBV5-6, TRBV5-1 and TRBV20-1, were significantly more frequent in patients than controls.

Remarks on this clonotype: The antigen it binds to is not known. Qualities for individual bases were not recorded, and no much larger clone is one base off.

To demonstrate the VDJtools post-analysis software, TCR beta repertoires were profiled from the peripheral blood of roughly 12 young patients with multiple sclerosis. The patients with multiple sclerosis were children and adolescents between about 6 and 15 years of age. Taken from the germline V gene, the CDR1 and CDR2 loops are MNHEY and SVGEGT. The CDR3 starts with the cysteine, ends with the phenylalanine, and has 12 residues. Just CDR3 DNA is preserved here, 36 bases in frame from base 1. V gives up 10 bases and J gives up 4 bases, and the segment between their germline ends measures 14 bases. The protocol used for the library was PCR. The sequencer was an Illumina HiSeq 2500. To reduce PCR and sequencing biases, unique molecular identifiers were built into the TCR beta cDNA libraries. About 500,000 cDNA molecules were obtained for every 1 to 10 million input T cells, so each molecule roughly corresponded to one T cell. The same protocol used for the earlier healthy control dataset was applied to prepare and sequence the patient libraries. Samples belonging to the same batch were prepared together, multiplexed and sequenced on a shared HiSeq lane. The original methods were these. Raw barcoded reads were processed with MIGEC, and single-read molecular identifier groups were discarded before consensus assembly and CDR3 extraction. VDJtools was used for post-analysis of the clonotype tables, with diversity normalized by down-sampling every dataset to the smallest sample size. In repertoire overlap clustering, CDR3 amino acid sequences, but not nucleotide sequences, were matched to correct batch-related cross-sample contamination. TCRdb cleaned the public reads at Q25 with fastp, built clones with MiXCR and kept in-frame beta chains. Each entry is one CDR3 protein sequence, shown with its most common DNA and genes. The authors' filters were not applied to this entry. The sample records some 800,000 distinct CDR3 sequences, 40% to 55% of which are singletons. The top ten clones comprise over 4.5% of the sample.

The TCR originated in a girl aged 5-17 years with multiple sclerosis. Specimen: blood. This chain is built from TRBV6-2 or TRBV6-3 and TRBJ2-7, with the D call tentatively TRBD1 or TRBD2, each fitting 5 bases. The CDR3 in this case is CATLAGGYEQYF. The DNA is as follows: TGTGCCACTCTGGCTGGGGGATACGAGCAGTACTTC.